The clone carrying this T cell receptor beta chain was counted a single time. The data are from a study of blood T cell repertoires in COVID-19. The overall study: Spain, Italy and the United States supplied samples that represented acute and convalescent COVID-19. From T cells, B-cell-depleted T cells, or PBMCs came the material, which was cDNA or gDNA.

As originally analysed: Reference gene primers were amplified, and this amplification served to estimate nucleated cell counts. Assay: immunoSEQ multiplex PCR; the TCRdb copy retains only in-frame clones and omits some. V and J calls and clone size are given by that table; D and trimming were obtained from the DNA. The sample carries some 280,000 clones, around 81% recorded once. The V end lost 6 bases, the J end lost 1 base, and 17 bases lay between the germline ends. The CDR3 spans 16 residues. Germline V gene lookup returns CDR1 LNHDA and CDR2 SQIVND (reference sequence). The source of this sequence is a woman between 50 and 59 years old with active or convalescent COVID-19. Material for sequencing was peripheral blood. The chain carries TRBV19 and TRBJ2-3; TRBD2 is a possible D gene (6 bases). This chain's CDR3 is CASRYSPGGGTDTQYF. Here the CDR3 DNA reads TGTGCCAGTAGATATTCCCCCGGGGGAGGCACAGATACGCAGTATTTT.